Presented here are 5 T cell receptor beta chains from one specimen sequenced in a study of Tregs in tolerant kidney transplant recipients. Produced via immunoSEQ multiplex PCR; TCRdb's table is partial and in-frame only. The sample lists roughly 120,000 clones; roughly nine tenths were seen once. The specimen was CD4+ T cells from blood. These receptor sequences come from a human donor in good health.

The V and J genes are TRBV7-9 and TRBJ2-5; 8 nucleotides agree with TRBD1. The V gene's germline CDR1 is SEHNR and CDR2 FQNEAQ (reference sequence). This CDR3 comprises 15 residues. After removal of 1 base from V and 1 base from J, the junction contained 2 bases not matched to a gene. The CDR3 DNA follows: TGTGCCAGCAGCTTAGGACAGGGGCCCCAAGAGACCCAGTACTTC. Its translation: CASSLGQGPQETQYF.

This sequence joins TRBV18 and TRBJ1-4; weak D call: TRBD1 (5 bases). Germline-derived CDR1 and CDR2 are KGHSH and LQKENI. Trimming stripped 2 bases from V and 8 bases from J, with 12 bases between. This CDR3 has 14 residues. This CDR3 is CASSPGTPVEKLFF. CDR3 in DNA: TGTGCCAGCTCACCAGGGACGCCGGTCGAAAAACTGTTTTTT.

V and J are TRBV4-1 and TRBJ1-1; D is uncertain. Per the germline V gene, CDR1 is MGHRA and CDR2 is YSYEKL. Trimming stripped 4 bases from V and 2 bases from J, with 14 bases between. CDR3 length equals 15 residues. The CDR3 DNA is TGCGCCAGCAGCCCAAGACCGATGATCAACACTGAAGCTTTCTTT. Translating gives CASSPRPMINTEAFF.

The J gene is TRBJ2-7, the V gene TRBV9; 9 nucleotides agree with TRBD2. V lost 0 bases to trimming and J lost 7 bases; unmatched junction nucleotides: 5. Per the germline V gene, CDR1 is SGDLS and CDR2 is YYNGEE. The CDR3 loop spans 14 amino acids. DNA for the CDR3: TGTGCCAGCAGCGTAGAGGGGACTAGCTTGGAGCAGTACTTC. Encoded protein: CASSVEGTSLEQYF.

Concerning this clone: The junction does not match germline at one end; this may be a read error. This rearrangement joins TRBV4-1 to TRBJ2-4; no clear D. The CDR3 extends over 12 amino acids. Germline loops: CDR1 MGHRA, CDR2 YSYEKL. CDR3: CASSQIRTRPTF. CDR3 sequence (DNA): TGCGCCAGCAGCCAAATCCGGACCCGACCTACCTTC.